These T cell receptor beta chains were read from a single sample in a study of blood T cells in healthy people across ages. TCRdb itself ran the 5' RACE reads through MiXCR, one entry per CDR3 protein. The table includes under 2 million distinct CDR3 sequences, about 31% detected once. The sequenced sample consisted of blood. All receptors derive from a woman aged 25 to 45 in good health. The conserved cysteine and the conserved F or W are not part of the CDR3 here. The order of the fields is V gene, CDR3 protein.

V gene: TRBV4-1
CDR3 protein: ACSQVEETQY

V gene: TRBV27
CDR3 protein: ASSLQGASGETQY

V gene: TRBV7-8
CDR3 protein: ASSFLSGGSYEQY

V gene: TRBV6-1
CDR3 protein: ASSEYVDEQF

V gene: TRBV7-9
CDR3 protein: ASSLTGSMNYGYT

V gene: TRBV7-2
CDR3 protein: ASSSGQGYTDTQY

V gene: TRBV11-2
CDR3 protein: ASSLLRQGGREQF

V gene: TRBV14
CDR3 protein: ASSPVLTGFRAYEQY

V gene: TRBV27
CDR3 protein: ASSLIPYSTDTQY

V gene: TRBV12-3/TRBV12-4
CDR3 protein: ASSLRLAGVPDTQY

V gene: TRBV5-6
CDR3 protein: ASSLIRVSNYGYT

V gene: TRBV28
CDR3 protein: ASSNSGTGNFNEQF

V gene: TRBV6-2/TRBV6-3
CDR3 protein: ASSWTSGSNTQY

V gene: TRBV20-1
CDR3 protein: SAKGPTGANILT

V gene: TRBV7-9
CDR3 protein: ASSLANMNTEAF

V gene: TRBV5-1
CDR3 protein: ASSQATGGDTQY

V gene: TRBV7-2
CDR3 protein: ASSSRGQGCYEQY

V gene: TRBV27
CDR3 protein: ACSDRGGDTQY

V gene: TRBV6-2/TRBV6-3
CDR3 protein: ASNLGLAGGPPEQF

V gene: TRBV20-1
CDR3 protein: SAPAQITYEQY

V gene: TRBV6-7
CDR3 protein: ASSYSKTYRDGTYEQY

V gene: TRBV7-8
CDR3 protein: ASSFVLAGVQETQY

V gene: TRBV12-3/TRBV12-4
CDR3 protein: ASSLGSHSNQPQH

V gene: TRBV9
CDR3 protein: ASSVGEGYLSGANVLT

V gene: TRBV5-1
CDR3 protein: ASSSGPGQPETQY

V gene: TRBV5-1
CDR3 protein: ASSSTSGRLGETQY

V gene: TRBV7-9
CDR3 protein: ASSPSFDGYGYT

V gene: TRBV4-2
CDR3 protein: ASSVEGTGYT

V gene: TRBV20-1
CDR3 protein: SASVRRLNTEAF

V gene: TRBV4-1
CDR3 protein: ASSQGGHQY

V gene: TRBV4-1
CDR3 protein: ASSQPRTGSTNEKLF

V gene: TRBV4-1
CDR3 protein: ASSPSSRASTEAF

V gene: TRBV5-1
CDR3 protein: ASSPLGEGDGQPQH

V gene: TRBV6-5
CDR3 protein: ATDSVDPPYNEQF

V gene: TRBV6-1
CDR3 protein: ASLAGYGYT

V gene: TRBV14
CDR3 protein: ASSHPSGGHEQY

V gene: TRBV7-2
CDR3 protein: ASSPDSYYGYT

V gene: TRBV9
CDR3 protein: ASSSGTYNQPQH

V gene: TRBV25-1
CDR3 protein: ASTPSGYNEQF

V gene: TRBV4-1
CDR3 protein: ASSLLTGSVQETQY

V gene: TRBV20-1
CDR3 protein: RVGRAGYTEAF

V gene: TRBV28
CDR3 protein: ASNRGYSNQPQH

V gene: TRBV29-1
CDR3 protein: SAVPLARINNEQF

V gene: TRBV24-1
CDR3 protein: ATSGPGRANEQF

V gene: TRBV18
CDR3 protein: ASSPRAGQGKDTQY

V gene: TRBV4-1
CDR3 protein: ASSQEDAGGEDTQY

V gene: TRBV20-1
CDR3 protein: SAREARGFNWDYNEQF

V gene: TRBV5-1
CDR3 protein: ASRSALHYEQF

V gene: TRBV7-2
CDR3 protein: ASSRLSLARVEIQY

V gene: TRBV27
CDR3 protein: ASRRLSLDYEQY

V gene: TRBV12-3/TRBV12-4
CDR3 protein: ASSFSHEQY

V gene: TRBV4-1
CDR3 protein: ASSQDLHRQTAYNEQF

V gene: TRBV20-1
CDR3 protein: SASGFWASGRDEQF

V gene: TRBV20-1
CDR3 protein: SARGQGSYGYT

V gene: TRBV28
CDR3 protein: ASRPSLGDKYNEQF

V gene: TRBV7-3
CDR3 protein: ASSPTGGVADTQY

V gene: TRBV14
CDR3 protein: ASSQRVDYGYT

V gene: TRBV28
CDR3 protein: ASNFGGYEQY

V gene: TRBV10-3
CDR3 protein: AISDPGVDTQY

V gene: TRBV5-1
CDR3 protein: ASSPITSGGYNEQF